This passage covers 27 T cell receptor beta chains from one sample sequenced in a study of cytomegalovirus exposure and HLA in healthy donors (dated by TCRdb to the late 2010s). Library preparation employed the immunoSEQ multiplex PCR assay. For the multiplex PCR, a mixture combining 60 forward primers for TCR Vbeta segments and 13 reverse primers for TCR Jbeta segments was used. The clones in this table, taken by TCRdb from immuneACCESS, are in-frame only. Not every clone is retained; where verified, under half of the shortfall comes from an unresolved V gene, and the cause of the rest is unknown. This sample gives about 200,000 clones in total; roughly 84% of them show up just once. 1.7% of the sample rests with the top ten. Sequencing input: PBMCs. The source is a man aged 45-60 years in good health and CMV-seronegative.

The chain recombines TRBV29-1 with TRBJ1-1; the match to TRBD1 covers 7 bases. The CDR3 runs 13 residues. The germline V gene has CDR1 SQVTM and CDR2 ANQGSEA. Germline trimming cut 2 bases from V and 5 bases from J; bases unmatched to any gene: 5. The CDR3 DNA reads TGCAGCGTTGAAAGAGGGGGCATGACTGAAGCTTTCTTT. This sequence encodes CSVERGGMTEAFF.

V gene TRBV5-5 combines with J gene TRBJ2-2, with 7 bases aligning to TRBD1. Germline loops: CDR1 SGHKS, CDR2 YYEKEE (reference sequence). V was pared by 0 bases and J by 5 bases, with 7 bases of the junction left unmatched. This CDR3 is built from 16 residues. CDR3 region: CASSLVTGQATGELFF. For the CDR3, the DNA is TGTGCCAGCAGCTTGGTCACTGGACAGGCAACCGGGGAGCTGTTTTTT.

There are a few counts of this clone. This chain connects TRBV28 to TRBJ1-2, with D hard to call. Trimming took off 6 bases at V and 0 bases at J, with 5 bases between the two ends. CDR1 is MDHEN, CDR2 SYDVKM, per germline. The CDR3 is 12 amino acids. The CDR3 spells CASRPANYGYTF. In DNA, the CDR3 is TGTGCCAGCAGGCCGGCTAACTATGGCTACACCTTC.

This rearrangement joins TRBV11-1 to TRBJ1-1; a possible D gene is TRBD1 (6 bases). The V gene lost 4 bases and the J gene lost 0 bases, with 9 bases spanning the gap. This CDR3 has 14 residues. From germline, CDR1 is SGHAT and CDR2 FQDESV (reference sequence). For the CDR3, the DNA is TGTGCCAGCAGCTCTGGGACATTGAACACTGAAGCTTTCTTT. It specifies CASSSGTLNTEAFF. Using reference TRBV11-1 and TRBJ1-1 for the parts outside the CDR3, the full variable domain is EAEVAQSPRYKITEKSQAVAFWCDPISGHATLYWYRQILGQGPELLVQFQDESVVDDSQLPKDRFSAERLKGVDSTLKIQPAELGDSAMYLCASSSGTLNTEAFFGQGTRLTVV.

The chain is built from TRBV7-3 and TRBJ2-5; TRBD2 is a possible D gene (6 bases). Germline values: CDR1 SGHTA, CDR2 FQGTGA. V was shortened by 5 bases and J by 2 bases, with 9 bases between the two germline ends. This CDR3 contains 13 residues. The CDR3 DNA reads as TGTGCCAGCAGCGAGGGGAGGCAAGAGACCCAGTACTTC. Translating gives CASSEGRQETQYF.

This clone has just a few counts. The chain couples TRBV7-9 to TRBJ2-3, with D tentatively TRBD2 (6 bases). The CDR3 has 15 amino acids. The V gene's germline CDR1 is SEHNR and CDR2 FQNEAQ (reference sequence). V was shortened by 1 base and J by 4 bases, with 12 bases between the two germline ends. In DNA, the CDR3 is TGTGCCAGCAGCTTAGTCCCTAGCGACCCAGATACGCAGTATTTT. The encoded protein is CASSLVPSDPDTQYF.

The chain joins TRBV6-1 to TRBJ1-4; TRBD1 might be the D (5 bases). Germline assignment: CDR1 MNHNS and CDR2 SASEGT. V gave up 0 bases and J gave up 0 bases, with 14 bases separating them. This CDR3 has 18 amino acids. CDR3 amino acids: CASSEAAQGSATNEKLFF. DNA for the CDR3: TGTGCCAGCAGTGAAGCAGCCCAGGGCTCTGCAACTAATGAAAAACTGTTTTTT.

This sequence joins TRBV13 and TRBJ2-1; 12 bases match TRBD2. This CDR3 has 16 amino acids. Germline loops: CDR1 PRHDT, CDR2 FYEKMQ (reference sequence). The V segment lost 4 bases and the J segment 6 bases; nucleotides outside the gene matches: 7. The DNA for the CDR3 is TGTGCCAGCAGCTCGAGACTAGCGGGGGACCGCAATGAGCAGTTCTTC. This gives the protein CASSSRLAGDRNEQFF.

This clone was detected only once. V is TRBV7-3 and J is TRBJ2-3; 8 bases fit TRBD1. V trimming: 4 bases; J trimming: 5 bases; junction bases outside the gene matches: 11. Germline assignment: CDR1 SGHTA and CDR2 FQGTGA. The CDR3 length is 16 residues. CDR3 nucleotide sequence: TGTGCCAGCAGCTCCATTACAGGGGGTGACAGAGATACGCAGTATTTT. Encoded protein: CASSSITGGDRDTQYF.

This chain links TRBV19 with TRBJ1-4; D not certain. Germline loops: CDR1 LNHDA, CDR2 SQIVND (reference sequence). Trimming stripped 9 bases from V and 8 bases from J, with 22 bases between. CDR3 length: 15 residues. CDR3 in amino acids: CASLSLGRTREKLFF. In DNA, the CDR3 is TGTGCCAGCTTATCGTTGGGGAGAACCCGGGAAAAACTGTTTTTT.

This sequence joins TRBV1 and TRBJ2-5; the table's D call, TRBD2, was not checked against the DNA. TRBV1 is a recognized pseudogene. This CDR3 is built from 18 residues. The CDR3 DNA is TGCACCAGCAGCCAAGATTGGGGACTAGCGGGGGGCCAAGAGACCCAGTACTTC. Residues: CTSSQDWGLAGGQETQYF.

V usage is TRBV21-1 and J usage is TRBJ2-5; TRBD1, the D gene given by the table, was not confirmed from the DNA. Matching the DNA end better, TRBJ2-7 makes the J call doubtful. TRBV21-1 is a pseudogene segment. The CDR3 is made up of 15 amino acids. In nucleotides, the CDR3 is TGTGCCAGCAGCAAAGATTGGGGCATAGCCTACGAGCAGTACTTC. This gives the protein CASSKDWGIAYEQYF.

The chain combines TRBV23-1 with TRBJ1-2, with TRBD1 as a possible D gene (6 bases). TRBV23-1 is assigned to the ORF class and has an uncertain function. V was shortened by 10 bases and J by 4 bases, with 19 bases between the two germline ends. The CDR3 is 14 residues long. This CDR3 reads CATGGGRSRYGYTF. The CDR3 coding sequence is TGCGCCACCGGGGGGGGGCGAAGCCGCTATGGCTACACCTTC.

The rearrangement links TRBV28 to TRBJ2-6; D is unclear. Germline V gene sequence: CDR1 MDHEN, CDR2 SYDVKM. There are 13 residues in the CDR3. CDR3 residues: CVTVSSGANVLTF. The CDR3 region has the DNA TGTGTCACAGTGAGCTCTGGGGCCAACGTCCTGACTTTC.

The chain is built from TRBV11-2 and TRBJ2-2; D is possibly TRBD2 (5 bases). CDR1 and CDR2 (germline): SGHAT, FQNNGV. CDR3 length: 14 amino acids. The V end lost 3 bases, the J end lost 5 bases, and 10 bases lay between the germline ends. DNA for the CDR3: TGTGCCAGCAGCTTCGAGAGGGCGACCGGGGAGCTGTTTTTT. It encodes CASSFERATGELFF.

On this clone itself: Other DNA sequences in this sample translate to the same CDR3. The chain joins TRBV2 to TRBJ2-2; 8 nucleotides match TRBD2. CDR3 length: 15 amino acids. Germline V gene sequence: CDR1 SNHLY, CDR2 FYNNEI. V was clipped by 6 bases and J by 7 bases; unmatched bases: 10. The CDR3: CASSVTGGQGGELFF. The CDR3 DNA reads TGTGCCAGCAGCGTAACGGGGGGGCAGGGCGGGGAGCTGTTTTTT.

The genes are TRBV5-6 and TRBJ2-7; D remains unclear. The CDR3 consists of 12 residues. With 4 bases removed from V and 1 base from J, the gap between germline ends came to 6 bases. Germline CDR1 and CDR2: SGHDT and YYEEEE. CDR3 in amino acids: CASSRVSYEQYF. The CDR3 DNA follows: TGTGCCAGCAGCCGCGTATCCTACGAGCAGTACTTC.

This clone was counted between two and nine times. V usage is TRBV6-1 and J usage is TRBJ2-3; 12 nucleotides agree with TRBD1. The germline V gene has CDR1 MNHNS and CDR2 SASEGT. The ends lost 6 bases at V and 3 bases at J; junction bases unmatched: 4. CDR3 length: 15 amino acids. The CDR3 DNA reads TGTGCCAGCAGCCTGGGACAGGGGGCGACAGATACGCAGTATTTT. The encoded protein is CASSLGQGATDTQYF.

The rearrangement uses TRBV7-3 and TRBJ2-2; TRBD1 agrees at 8 bases. Germline CDR1 SGHTA, CDR2 FQGTGA. There are 16 residues in the CDR3. Germline trimming cut 4 bases from V and 4 bases from J; bases unmatched to any gene: 8. The CDR3 nucleotides read TGTGCCAGCAGCTCGACAGGGGTCAGAGGCACCGGGGAGCTGTTTTTT. Translating it yields CASSSTGVRGTGELFF.

This rearrangement joins TRBV7-9 to TRBJ1-2; possibly TRBD1 for D (6 bases). This CDR3 contains 17 residues. CDR1 is SEHNR and CDR2 is FQNEAQ in the germline V gene (reference sequence). V lost 0 bases and J 5 bases, leaving 19 bases between the germline ends. The CDR3 loop is CASSLADWMGASYGYTF. Written as DNA, the CDR3 is TGTGCCAGCAGCTTAGCGGACTGGATGGGGGCATCTTATGGCTACACCTTC.

This clone was seen a few times. V is TRBV25-1 and J is TRBJ1-1; 9 bases fit TRBD1. The CDR3 runs 14 residues. V lost 6 bases and J lost 3; bases outside the gene matches: 5. Per germline, CDR1 MGHDK and CDR2 SYGVNS. The DNA of the CDR3 is TGTGCCAGCAGAGGGACAGGGTCTCACACTGAAGCTTTCTTT. Its translation is CASRGTGSHTEAFF.

The V call is TRBV19, the J call TRBJ1-5; D ambiguous. The CDR3 is made up of 12 amino acids. V was trimmed by 3 bases and J by 4 bases, leaving 4 bases between them. Germline values: CDR1 LNHDA, CDR2 SQIVND (reference sequence). The chain's CDR3 is CASSILNQPQHF. CDR3 sequence (DNA): TGTGCCAGTAGTATCCTTAATCAGCCCCAGCATTTT.

The chain joins TRBV5-3 to TRBJ1-2; 10 bases agree with TRBD1. TRBV5-3 is placed among ORFs of uncertain function. The CDR3 is 14 residues long. The ends lost 6 bases at V and 8 bases at J; junction bases unmatched: 10. The CDR3 DNA reads as TGTGCCAGAACCACAGCGGGACAGGGGCAGGGCTACACCTTC. Its translation: CARTTAGQGQGYTF.

This chain links TRBV2 with TRBJ1-1; possibly TRBD1 for D (5 bases). This CDR3 is built from 12 residues. CDR1 is SNHLY and CDR2 is FYNNEI in the germline V gene. V was shortened by 10 bases and J by 2 bases, with 11 bases between the two germline ends. In nucleotides, the CDR3 is TGTGCCACGGGGGACTCAAACACTGAAGCTTTCTTT. Translating gives CATGDSNTEAFF.

The chain combines TRBV28 with TRBJ2-1; 12 bases fit TRBD2. CDR3 size: 16 residues. The junction had 9 bases not matched to a gene; V was cut back by 5 bases and J by 7 bases. From germline, CDR1 is MDHEN and CDR2 SYDVKM. CDR3 amino acids: CASSSPGLAGMNEQFF. The CDR3 DNA reads as TGTGCCAGCAGTAGCCCAGGACTAGCGGGGATGAATGAGCAGTTCTTC.

The genes are TRBV6-5 and TRBJ2-1, with 7 bases that match TRBD2. V was clipped by 2 bases and J by 4 bases; unmatched bases: 8. This CDR3 comprises 16 residues. Germline CDR1 is MNHEY and CDR2 is SVGAGI. DNA of the CDR3: TGTGCCAGCAGTTACGAATCGGGAGGCCCATACAATGAGCAGTTCTTC. Amino acid sequence: CASSYESGGPYNEQFF.

The J gene is TRBJ2-5, the V gene TRBV11-2; possible D gene TRBD2, 6 bases. The J call is uncertain, as TRBJ2-7 better fits the DNA end. Germline CDR1 and CDR2: SGHAT and FQNNGV. CDR3 size: 13 residues. The DNA of the CDR3 is TGTGCCAGCAGCATCGGACTACCCTACGAGCAGTACTTC. It codes for CASSIGLPYEQYF.